The 5 T cell receptor beta chains given below trace back to one sample, sequenced in a study. MiXCR was run by TCRdb on the 5' RACE reads, yielding one entry per CDR3 protein. The sample gives about 54,000 distinct CDR3 sequences, about 15% of which show up once; approximately 2.3% is in the top ten. Source material: naive CD4+ T cells sorted from blood. Sample subset: naive CD4+ T cells, CD4+CD45RA+CD25-. All receptors derive from a female donor with breast cancer.

Written as DNA, the CDR3 is TGTGCCAGCAGTTTTGGGGGTAACTCTCCAACTAATGAAAAACTGTTTTTT. This encodes CASSFGGNSPTNEKLFF. V and J are TRBV12-3 or TRBV12-4 and TRBJ1-4, with D perhaps TRBD1 (5 bases). The CDR3 sequence is 17 residues long. V dropped 3 bases and J dropped 0 bases, with 14 bases sitting between them.

The gene calls are TRBV7-2 and TRBJ2-7; D may be TRBD1 or TRBD2 (5 bases each). V lost 3 bases and J lost 2, with 14 bases in between. The CDR3 sequence is 15 residues long. CDR1 SGHTA and CDR2 FQGNSA come from the germline V gene. The CDR3 here is CASSLRGPTPYEQYF. CDR3 nucleotides: TGTGCCAGCAGCTTGAGGGGCCCCACTCCCTACGAGCAGTACTTC.

In this sample, this clonotype turned up a few times. The chain joins TRBV6-2 or TRBV6-3 to TRBJ2-1; no clear D. Germline-derived CDR1 and CDR2 are MNHEY and SVGEGT. CDR3 length: 15 residues. V lost 4 bases and J 0 bases, leaving 10 bases between the germline ends. The CDR3 is CASSSKISSYNEQFF. The CDR3 nucleotides read TGTGCCAGCAGTTCTAAAATCAGCTCCTACAATGAGCAGTTCTTC.

This clonotype was picked up many times. J is TRBJ2-7 and V is TRBV5-1; D gene uncertain. The CDR3 length is 12 residues. The V end was cut by 3 bases, the J end by 4 bases, with 8 bases between. Per the germline V gene, CDR1 is SGHRS and CDR2 is YFSETQ. CDR3 nucleotides: TGCGCCAGCAGCTACGAATCGTACGAGCAGTACTTC. The encoded protein is CASSYESYEQYF.

This clonotype was counted ten times or more. The J gene is TRBJ1-2, the V gene TRBV6-2 or TRBV6-3; maybe TRBD1 (6 bases). Germline-derived CDR1 and CDR2 are MNHEY and SVGEGT. This CDR3 contains 13 residues. Trimming shortened V by 6 bases and J by 4 bases, and 12 bases separated the two germline ends. The CDR3 bases are TGTGCCAGCAGCCCAGACAGGCTCTATGGCTACACCTTC. Translating gives CASSPDRLYGYTF.